This TCR beta chain was recorded in a study of early T cells in non-severe SARS-CoV-2 infection. TCRdb re-analysed the 5' RACE reads in MiXCR, keeping a single row per CDR3 protein. The sample contains 45,000 to 55,000 distinct CDR3 sequences, 11% of which appear only once. The CDR3 runs 14 residues. V was shortened by 3 bases and J by 7 bases, with 15 bases between the two germline ends. Germline loops: CDR1 LGHDT, CDR2 YNNKEL (reference sequence). This sequence originates from an adult who was a healthcare worker with PCR-confirmed SARS-CoV-2 infection or an uninfected control (not recorded which). Sample: whole blood. This chain links TRBV3-1 with TRBJ1-1, with D uncertain. The CDR3 DNA is TGTGCCAGCAGCCAGGGTTACAGAACGATTGAAGCTTTCTTT. Protein product: CASSQGYRTIEAFF.